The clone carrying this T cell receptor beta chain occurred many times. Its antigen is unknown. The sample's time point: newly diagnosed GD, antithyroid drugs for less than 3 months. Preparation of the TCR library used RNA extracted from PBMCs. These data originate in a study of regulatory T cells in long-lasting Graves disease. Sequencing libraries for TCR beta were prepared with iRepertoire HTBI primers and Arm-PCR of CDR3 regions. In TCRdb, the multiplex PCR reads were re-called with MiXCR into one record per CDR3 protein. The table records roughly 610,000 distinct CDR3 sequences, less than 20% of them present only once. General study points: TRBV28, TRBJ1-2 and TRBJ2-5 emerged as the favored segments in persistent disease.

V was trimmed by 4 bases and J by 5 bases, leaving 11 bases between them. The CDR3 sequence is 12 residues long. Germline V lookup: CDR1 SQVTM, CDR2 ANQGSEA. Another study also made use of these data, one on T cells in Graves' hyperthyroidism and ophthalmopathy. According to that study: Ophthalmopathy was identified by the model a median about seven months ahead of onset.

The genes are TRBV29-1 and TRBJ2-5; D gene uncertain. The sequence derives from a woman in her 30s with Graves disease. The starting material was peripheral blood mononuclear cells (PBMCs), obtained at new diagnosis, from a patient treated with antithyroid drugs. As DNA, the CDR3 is TGCAGCGTTGCGACCAGTGTCGAGACCCAGTACTTC. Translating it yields CSVATSVETQYF. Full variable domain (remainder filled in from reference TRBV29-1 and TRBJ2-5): SAVISQKPSRDICQRGTSLTIQCQVDSQVTMMFWYRQQPGQSLTLIATANQGSEATYESGFVIDKFPISRPNLTFSTLTVSNMSPEDSSIYLCSVATSVETQYFGPGTRLLVL.